A selection of T cell receptor beta chains follows, all from one sample in a study of beta chain features in type 1 diabetes. TCRdb's table, derived via immunoSEQ multiplex PCR, lists solely in-frame clones and lacks some. The table shows approximately 60,000 clones, with around half occurring only once. What was sequenced was Tregs from blood. These receptors were collected from a woman aged 40 to 50 with type 1 diabetes. Both conserved end residues are part of each CDR3. Each record gives: clone size, V gene, J gene, CDR3 protein. Clone size is shown for a subset of rows, as once, few, many or a class of expanded clone.

>.|TRBV18|TRBJ1-4
CASSPYGTTGEKLFF
>.|TRBV7-2|TRBJ1-1
CASSLEGGNTEAFF
>.|TRBV6-6|TRBJ1-5
CASSYQGLSQPQHF
>.|TRBV30|TRBJ2-1
CASSQGYEQFF
>once|TRBV5-1|TRBJ1-2
CASRGQANYGYTF
>.|TRBV28|TRBJ1-1
CASRWDFNTEAFF
>.|TRBV18|TRBJ1-5
CASSPTGGDQPQHF
>few|TRBV5-1|TRBJ2-1
CASTREGSSYNEQFF
>few|TRBV6-1|TRBJ1-4
CASSLTLGGEKLFF
>once|TRBV9|TRBJ2-5
CASSVASGQLGLETQYF
>.|TRBV7-9|TRBJ2-6
CASSSLTSGGSGANVLTF
>.|TRBV9|TRBJ2-2
CASSVAGGGRSRSGELFF
>.|TRBV5-1|TRBJ1-5
CASSLGPPGQPQHF
>.|TRBV7-2|TRBJ2-7
CASGTGGIEQYF
>.|TRBV7-2|TRBJ2-5
CASSPRDMGTGTQYF
>.|TRBV27|TRBJ2-3
CASSSGRAYTQYF
>.|TRBV10-3|TRBJ2-1
CAISESGTSGRGEQFF
>.|TRBV10-3|TRBJ2-7
CAIRNSGGSYEQYF
>.|TRBV30|TRBJ2-2
CAFRTSGRDGGELFF
>few|TRBV4-2|TRBJ1-1
CASSQITGGNTEAFF
>.|TRBV4-3|TRBJ2-3
CASSQDLGATDTQYF
>.|TRBV6-5|TRBJ1-4
CASSYSGPRLEKLFF
>.|TRBV5-4|TRBJ2-7
CASSLGGTIVPEQYF
>.|TRBV5-1|TRBJ2-2
CASSLVSGGTGELFF
>.|TRBV7-2|TRBJ2-1
CASSLWDRLNEQFF
>.|TRBV6-5|TRBJ2-7
CASSYSPGASYEQYF
>few|TRBV5-1|TRBJ2-5
CASKRDSQETQYF
>few|TRBV10-3|TRBJ2-5
CAISESRRGIWQETQYF
>few|TRBV5-1|TRBJ1-1
CASSSGSLNTEAFF
>few|TRBV30|TRBJ2-2
CAWSARGTGELFF
>once|TRBV10-3|TRBJ1-2
CASSAGQLYLSGYTF
>.|TRBV7-9|TRBJ2-6
CASSLSGAGANVLTF
>.|TRBV6-1|TRBJ2-7
CASRTRTGGYEQYF
>.|TRBV25-1|TRBJ2-7
CASSGGTAPHSYEQYF
>.|TRBV28|TRBJ2-3
CASSLAGGGTDTQYF
>.|TRBV20-1|TRBJ1-2
CSGGGYGYTF
>.|TRBV5-4|TRBJ1-2
CATRFRASEAYGYTF
>.|TRBV7-2|TRBJ2-1
CASSLRPAGTTNNEQFF
>.|TRBV5-6|TRBJ2-1
CASSRYGGSWGEQFF
>.|TRBV4-3|TRBJ1-4
CASSQTGGFLNEKLFF